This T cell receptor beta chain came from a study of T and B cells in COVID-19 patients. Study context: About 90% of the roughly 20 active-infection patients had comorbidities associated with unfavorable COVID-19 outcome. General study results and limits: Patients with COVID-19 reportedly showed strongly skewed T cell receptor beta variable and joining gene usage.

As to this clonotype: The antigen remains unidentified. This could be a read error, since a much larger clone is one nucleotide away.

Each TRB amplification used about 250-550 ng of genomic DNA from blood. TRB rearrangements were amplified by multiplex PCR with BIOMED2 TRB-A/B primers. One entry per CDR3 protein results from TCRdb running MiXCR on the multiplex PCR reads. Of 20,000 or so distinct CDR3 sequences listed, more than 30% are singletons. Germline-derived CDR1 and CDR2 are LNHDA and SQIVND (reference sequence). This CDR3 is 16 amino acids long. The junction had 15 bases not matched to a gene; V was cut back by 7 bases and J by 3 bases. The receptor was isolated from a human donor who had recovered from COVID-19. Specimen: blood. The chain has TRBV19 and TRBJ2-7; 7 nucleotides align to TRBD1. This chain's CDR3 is CASTSRGQDGNYEQYF. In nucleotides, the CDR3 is TGTGCCAGTACCTCAAGAGGACAGGACGGTAACTACGAGCAGTACTTC.